The T cell receptor (beta chain) described here comes from a study of identical twins. As to this clonotype: An end of the junction does not agree with germline; a read error may underlie this.

One entry per CDR3 protein, called by TCRdb with MiXCR from the 5' RACE reads. The table includes around 450,000 distinct CDR3 sequences, approximately 15% detected once. These same records also appear under a second study, on yellow fever vaccine responses in identical twins. That paper states: In identical twins, vaccine T cell responses appeared partly shared and partly individual.

Sequenced material: CD4+ T cells sorted from blood. The origin of this receptor is a young woman in good health.

The CDR3 loop is CACSFAGTGISYEQYF. The CDR3, as DNA: TGTGCCTGCAGTTTTGCGGGGACAGGGATTTCCTACGAGCAGTACTTC. This chain uses TRBV12-3 or TRBV12-4 with TRBJ2-7; 9 bases are a match to TRBD1. CDR3 length: 16 amino acids.